A single sample gave rise to the 6 T cell receptor beta chains below, sequenced in a study of cytomegalovirus exposure and HLA in healthy donors. This PCR relied on a set of 60 Vbeta primers and 13 Jbeta primers. Using immunoSEQ multiplex PCR, the repertoire was profiled, and TCRdb retains in-frame clones only, with some absent. In the table there are 75,000 to 90,000 clones, 10% of which are singletons. Sequencing was done on a sample of PBMCs. Receptors were obtained from a man between 60 and 70 years old in good health and CMV-seropositive.

By share, this clone ranks as large (0.1 to 1%). The identical CDR3 is also encoded by other nucleotide sequences in the sample. The V call is TRBV7-9, the J call TRBJ2-2; no firm D call. V lost 1 base, J lost 5 bases, and 11 bases lay in between. Looked up from germline, CDR1 is SEHNR and CDR2 is FQNEAQ (reference sequence). The CDR3 totals 15 residues. The DNA of the CDR3 is TGTGCCAGCAGCTTAGGAGGCCGGCCTACCGGGGAGCTGTTTTTT. Protein product: CASSLGGRPTGELFF.

This clone has more than one count but fewer than ten. V is TRBV28 and J is TRBJ1-5; D is unclear. V lost 7 bases to trimming and J lost 1 base, with 11 bases between them. The CDR3 length is 14 residues. Looked up from germline, CDR1 is MDHEN and CDR2 is SYDVKM. The DNA of the CDR3 is TGTGCCAGCATTCCGGGATTAAGCAATCAGCCCCAGCATTTT. Its protein is CASIPGLSNQPQHF.

This chain joins TRBV10-3 and TRBJ2-2, with TRBD1 matching over 10 bases. Germline loops: CDR1 ENHRY, CDR2 SYGVKD. V lost 7 bases to trimming and J lost 5 bases; unmatched junction nucleotides: 7. This CDR3 spans 15 amino acids. The CDR3 protein is CAITPGTGDTGELFF. The CDR3 region has the DNA TGTGCCATCACTCCTGGGACAGGGGATACCGGGGAGCTGTTTTTT.

This clone was found a few times. V usage is TRBV5-6 and J usage is TRBJ2-7; perhaps TRBD1 as D (6 bases). CDR1 and CDR2 (germline): SGHDT, YYEEEE. Deletions cut 1 base from V and 3 bases from J, with 11 bases between. The CDR3 runs to 14 residues. The CDR3 DNA is TGTGCCAGCAGCTTGACAGGGTTAATCTACGAGCAGTACTTC. This gives the protein CASSLTGLIYEQYF.

This chain links TRBV18 with TRBJ2-1; the match to TRBD2 covers 7 bases. The CDR3 runs to 17 residues. Germline-derived CDR1 and CDR2 are KGHSH and LQKENI. With V trimmed by 0 bases and J by 6 bases, 11 bases remained unmatched. CDR3 in DNA: TGTGCCAGCTCACCACCAACCGACCGGGAGGAAGGCAATGAGCAGTTCTTC. Amino acid sequence: CASSPPTDREEGNEQFF.

This clone has just a few counts. The CDR3 loop reads CASSQAIDRGIGRNEKLFF. The CDR3 DNA sequence: TGTGCCAGCAGCCAAGCTATCGACAGGGGGATTGGGCGGAATGAAAAACTGTTTTTT. The chain links TRBV4-2 to TRBJ1-4, with 9 bases lining up with TRBD1. There are 19 residues in the CDR3. Trimming took 1 base from V and 5 from J; bases not matched to a gene: 14. Germline CDR1 and CDR2: LGHNA and YNFKEQ.